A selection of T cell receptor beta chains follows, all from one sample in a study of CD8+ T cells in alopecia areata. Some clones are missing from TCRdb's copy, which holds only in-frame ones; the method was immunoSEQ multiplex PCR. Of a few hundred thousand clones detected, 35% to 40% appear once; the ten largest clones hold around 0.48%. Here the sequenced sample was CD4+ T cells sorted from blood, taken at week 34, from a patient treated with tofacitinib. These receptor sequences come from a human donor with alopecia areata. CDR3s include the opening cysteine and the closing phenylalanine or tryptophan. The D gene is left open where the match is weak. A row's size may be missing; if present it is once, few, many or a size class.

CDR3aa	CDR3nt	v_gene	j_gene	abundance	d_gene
CASSVGGSGRAYEQYF	TGTGCCAGCAGCGTAGGAGGTAGCGGGAGGGCCTACGAGCAGTACTTC	TRBV9	TRBJ2-7	NA	TRBD2
CAWSQGWVEKLFF	TGTGCCTGGAGTCAAGGGTGGGTTGAAAAACTGTTTTTT	TRBV30	TRBJ1-4	NA	NA
CAWSVLMGLVNEQYF	TGTGCCTGGAGTGTACTGATGGGACTCGTCAACGAGCAGTACTTC	TRBV30	TRBJ2-7	NA	NA
CATSPGTGNTEAFF	TGTGCCACTTCTCCCGGGACAGGGAACACTGAAGCTTTCTTT	TRBV2	TRBJ1-1	NA	TRBD1
CASSSNRVDDTQYF	TGTGCCAGCAGTTCCAACAGGGTGGATGATACGCAGTATTTT	TRBV2	TRBJ2-3	NA	NA
CSARDREAFF	TGCAGCGCACGGGACAGGGAAGCTTTCTTT	TRBV29-1	TRBJ1-1	few	TRBD1
CAWSPGQAGNTEAFF	TGTGCCTGGAGTCCCGGACAGGCAGGGAACACTGAAGCTTTCTTT	TRBV30	TRBJ1-1	NA	TRBD1
CATSRGRSGLAGAGELFF	TGTGCCACCAGCAGAGGACGGTCGGGACTAGCGGGAGCCGGGGAGCTGTTTTTT	TRBV15	TRBJ2-2	NA	TRBD2
CSVEGGSDTQYF	TGCAGCGTCGAGGGGGGGTCAGATACGCAGTATTTT	TRBV29-1	TRBJ2-3	many	NA
CASSQTTGAGANVLTF	TGTGCCAGCAGCCAAACCACAGGGGCGGGGGCCAACGTCCTGACTTTC	TRBV11-2	TRBJ2-6	few	TRBD1
CSGGQGSGGELFF	TGCAGCGGGGGACAGGGTTCGGGCGGGGAGCTGTTTTTT	TRBV29-1	TRBJ2-2	few	TRBD1
CAITSSGPTDTQYF	TGTGCCATTACCTCTAGCGGGCCCACAGATACGCAGTATTTT	TRBV10-3	TRBJ2-3	few	TRBD2
CASTEAGTQYF	TGTGCCAGCACCGAAGCGGGGACCCAGTACTTC	TRBV2	TRBJ2-5	few	NA
CASSPGQARYEQYF	TGTGCCAGCAGTCCAGGACAGGCGAGATACGAGCAGTACTTC	TRBV6-5	TRBJ2-7	few	TRBD1
CASSLENETGFLRRYF	TGCGCCAGCAGCTTGGAAAATGAGACAGGCTTTCTACGTCGGTACTTC	TRBV5-1	TRBJ2-7	NA	NA
CASSYRGLSGANVLTF	TGTGCCAGCAGCTACCGAGGCCTCTCTGGGGCCAACGTCCTGACTTTC	TRBV5-6	TRBJ2-6	few	NA
CASSLQDLPGGELFF	TGTGCCAGCAGCCTCCAGGACCTCCCTGGGGGGGAGCTGTTTTTT	TRBV14	TRBJ2-2	NA	NA
CAWSVLGVQTGAGELFF	TGTGCCTGGAGTGTACTAGGGGTACAAACGGGCGCCGGGGAGCTGTTTTTT	TRBV30	TRBJ2-2	once	NA
CASSTQGPEVGEQYF	TGTGCCAGCTCAACCCAAGGGCCGGAGGTTGGCGAGCAGTACTTC	TRBV18	TRBJ2-7	few	NA
CASSIFGGTRDEQYF	TGCGCCAGCAGCATCTTTGGAGGGACTCGGGACGAGCAGTACTTC	TRBV5-1	TRBJ2-7	NA	NA
CASSPEGTRKDTQYF	TGTGCCAGCTCACCGGAGGGGACTAGAAAAGATACGCAGTATTTT	TRBV18	TRBJ2-3	few	TRBD2
CASSLVSGSYEQYF	TGTGCCAGCAGCTTAGTCTCTGGCTCCTACGAGCAGTACTTC	TRBV11-2	TRBJ2-7	few	NA
CASSAGTGGGTEAFF	TGTGCCAGCAGTGCAGGGACAGGGGGCGGTACTGAAGCTTTCTTT	TRBV25-1	TRBJ1-1	NA	TRBD1
CASSDSKKNTEAFF	TGTGCCAGCAGTGATTCCAAGAAGAACACTGAAGCTTTCTTT	TRBV6-5	TRBJ1-1	few	NA
CASSSRPSGVGAEAFF	TGTGCCAGCAGCTCGAGACCCTCAGGGGTGGGAGCTGAAGCTTTCTTT	TRBV11-2	TRBJ1-1	NA	NA
CASGLIGGEGMKTEAFF	TGTGCTAGTGGTTTGATAGGCGGGGAGGGAATGAAGACTGAAGCTTTCTTT	TRBV12-5	TRBJ1-1	NA	NA
CASSRRGVEETQYF	TGTGCCAGCAGCAGACGAGGGGTGGAAGAGACCCAGTACTTC	TRBV5-5	TRBJ2-5	few	NA
CASSPDWNTGELFF	TGTGCCAGCAGCCCGGACTGGAACACCGGGGAGCTGTTTTTT	TRBV5-6	TRBJ2-2	many	NA
CAWSALTSDGKTQYF	TGTGCCTGGAGTGCCTTGACTAGCGACGGAAAGACCCAGTACTTC	TRBV30	TRBJ2-5	NA	TRBD2
CASSLADRVEAFF	TGCGCCAGCAGCTTGGCCGATCGAGTTGAAGCTTTCTTT	TRBV5-1	TRBJ1-1	few	NA
CASRTSGNEFF	TGTGCCAGCAGGACTAGCGGGAACGAGTTCTTC	TRBV7-8	TRBJ2-1	NA	TRBD2
CASSFAGVGNYGYTF	TGTGCCAGCAGTTTCGCAGGGGTTGGCAACTATGGCTACACCTTC	TRBV25-1	TRBJ1-2	NA	NA
CAISDWGYEQYF	TGTGCCATCAGTGATTGGGGTTACGAGCAGTACTTC	TRBV10-3	TRBJ2-7	few	NA
CASSPRPGGVSPYNEQFF	TGTGCCAGCAGCCCCCGGCCCGGCGGCGTATCCCCCTACAATGAGCAGTTCTTC	TRBV7-2	TRBJ2-1	few	NA
CAWAPSGLSGYTF	TGTGCCTGGGCCCCGTCTGGCCTTTCTGGCTACACCTTC	TRBV30	TRBJ1-2	NA	NA
CSVVGLAGLNGYTF	TGCAGCGTTGTAGGGCTTGCAGGGCTGAATGGCTACACCTTC	TRBV29-1	TRBJ1-2	NA	NA
CASIPGFNTGELFF	TGTGCCAGCATCCCGGGGTTTAACACCGGGGAGCTGTTTTTT	TRBV2	TRBJ2-2	NA	NA
CASSSRTGLEKLFF	TGCGCCAGCAGCTCACGGACAGGTTTAGAAAAACTGTTTTTT	TRBV5-1	TRBJ1-4	NA	TRBD1
CASSPHRDGQEDEQFF	TGTGCCAGCAGCCCCCACCGGGACGGCCAAGAGGATGAGCAGTTCTTC	TRBV7-2	TRBJ2-1	few	NA
CASSLAGKNIQYF	TGTGCCAGCAGCTTGGCCGGGAAAAACATTCAGTACTTC	TRBV7-2	TRBJ2-4	NA	NA
CASSEQGQITGANVLTF	TGTGCCAGCAGTGAACAAGGACAAATAACTGGGGCCAACGTCCTGACTTTC	TRBV2	TRBJ2-6	NA	NA
CASSLDLGNTIYF	TGTGCCAGCAGTTTAGACCTCGGAAACACCATATATTTT	TRBV27	TRBJ1-3	once	NA
CASSVQAGGPTYEQYF	TGTGCCAGTAGTGTCCAAGCGGGAGGACCGACCTACGAGCAGTACTTC	TRBV19	TRBJ2-7	NA	TRBD2
CASSYPGQGRGYTF	TGTGCCAGCAGTTACCCCGGCCAGGGGCGAGGCTACACCTTC	TRBV6-5	TRBJ1-2	NA	NA
CASSPGQITDTQYF	TGTGCCAGTAGTCCCGGACAGATCACAGATACGCAGTATTTT	TRBV19	TRBJ2-3	few	NA
CSVLQGEGQPQHF	TGCAGCGTGTTACAGGGGGAAGGTCAGCCCCAGCATTTT	TRBV29-1	TRBJ1-5	NA	TRBD1
CASSFYGDSNQPQHF	TGTGCCAGCAGCTTCTACGGAGATAGCAATCAGCCCCAGCATTTT	TRBV5-6	TRBJ1-5	NA	NA
CASTYGGRGELFF	TGTGCCAGCACTTATGGAGGCCGAGGGGAGCTGTTTTTT	TRBV7-2	TRBJ2-2	NA	NA
CASSPRLAGLGEQYF	TGTGCCAGCAGCCCCAGACTAGCGGGCCTCGGGGAGCAGTACTTC	TRBV7-9	TRBJ2-7	few	TRBD2
CAIRNSGQGLNEQFF	TGTGCCATCAGGAACTCGGGACAGGGATTAAATGAGCAGTTCTTC	TRBV10-3	TRBJ2-1	few	TRBD1
CSVGHSTEAFF	TGCAGCGTTGGCCACTCAACTGAAGCTTTCTTT	TRBV29-1	TRBJ1-1	NA	NA
CASSFGTVSANEKLFF	TGCGCCAGCAGCTTCGGGACAGTTTCCGCTAATGAAAAACTGTTTTTT	TRBV5-1	TRBJ1-4	NA	TRBD1
CASSPSIQVMNTEAFF	TGCGCCAGCAGCCCGTCCATACAGGTCATGAACACTGAAGCTTTCTTT	TRBV5-1	TRBJ1-1	NA	NA
CASSLAYGQGDAEAFF	TGCGCCAGCAGCTTGGCTTACGGACAGGGGGACGCTGAAGCTTTCTTT	TRBV5-1	TRBJ1-1	few	TRBD1